These 11 T cell receptor beta chains originate from one sample sequenced in a study of response to subunit inactivated influenza vaccine. TCRdb processed the RT-PCR reads anew with MiXCR; each CDR3 protein has one entry. Among approximately 500,000 distinct CDR3 sequences listed, 10% to 15% were seen once. The input for sequencing was PBMCs from blood, taken 40 to 50 days after vaccination. The receptors shown here come from a man aged 50 or older who received an inactivated influenza vaccine.

This clonotype was picked up a small number of times. The chain employs TRBV29-1 and TRBJ2-5; the D is unclear. Germline-derived CDR1 and CDR2 are SQVTM and ANQGSEA. V was clipped by 5 bases and J by 5 bases, with 12 bases between them. This CDR3 comprises 12 residues. The CDR3, as DNA: TGCAGCGTTCAACAATTTAGGGAGACCCAGTACTTC. This sequence encodes CSVQQFRETQYF. The variable domain in full, with the rest retrieved from reference TRBV29-1 and TRBJ2-5, is SAVISQKPSRDICQRGTSLTIQCQVDSQVTMMFWYRQQPGQSLTLIATANQGSEATYESGFVIDKFPISRPNLTFSTLTVSNMSPEDSSIYLCSVQQFRETQYFGPGTRLLVL.

In this sample, this clonotype turned up a few times. The gene calls are TRBV20-1 and TRBJ2-2; unclear D gene. The CDR3 has 13 amino acids. Germline CDR1 reads DFQATT; CDR2 reads SNEGSKA (reference sequence). Trimming shortened V by 5 bases and J by 0 bases, and 7 bases separated the two germline ends. Here the CDR3 reads CSASHPNTGELFF. The DNA of the CDR3 is TGCAGTGCTTCACACCCGAACACCGGGGAGCTGTTTTTT.

This clonotype was counted only a few times. The J gene is TRBJ2-5, the V gene TRBV15; a possible D gene is TRBD2 (5 bases). Germline V gene sequence: CDR1 LNHNV, CDR2 YYDKDF (reference sequence). Trimming shortened V by 1 base and J by 5 bases, and 8 bases separated the two germline ends. The CDR3 spans 13 residues. This chain's CDR3 is CATSRGGSETQYF. DNA for the CDR3: TGTGCCACCAGCAGAGGAGGGAGCGAGACCCAGTACTTC.

This clonotype was counted ten times or more. The CDR3 reads CSAVPGQGALQTQYF. The DNA for the CDR3 is TGCAGTGCGGTTCCGGGACAGGGGGCTCTGCAGACCCAGTACTTC. The chain combines TRBV20-1 with TRBJ2-5; 12 nucleotides align to TRBD1. Trimming took 6 bases from V and 6 from J; bases not matched to a gene: 11. The CDR3 runs 15 residues. The germline gives CDR1 DFQATT, CDR2 SNEGSKA (reference sequence).

There are a few counts of this clonotype. V gene TRBV5-6 combines with J gene TRBJ1-2, with D possibly TRBD1 on 6 matching bases. This CDR3 is 15 amino acids long. Germline-derived CDR1 and CDR2 are SGHDT and YYEEEE. The V end was cut by 1 base, the J end by 0 bases, with 10 bases between. The CDR3 protein is CASSLRGEPNYGYTF. In nucleotides, the CDR3 is TGTGCCAGCAGCTTGAGGGGGGAACCTAACTATGGCTACACCTTC.

This clonotype was seen once. This chain links TRBV11-2 with TRBJ2-7; D is unclear. V was shortened by 2 bases and J by 4 bases, with 12 bases between the two germline ends. Looked up from germline, CDR1 is SGHAT and CDR2 is FQNNGV. The CDR3 extends over 14 amino acids. The CDR3 nucleotides read TGTGCCAGCAGCTTAAGGCCACTCAAGTACGAGCAGTACTTC. Translating it yields CASSLRPLKYEQYF.

The genes are TRBV5-1 and TRBJ1-2; 7 bases line up with TRBD1. The germline CDR1 and CDR2 sequences are SGHRS and YFSETQ. Trimming removed 1 base from V and 3 bases from J; junction bases left unmatched: 6. The length of the CDR3 is 15 residues. Written as DNA, the CDR3 is TGCGCCAGCAGCTTGTCCGGCGGACAGGACTATGGCTACACCTTC. This codes for CASSLSGGQDYGYTF. Full variable domain (missing parts from reference TRBV5-1 and TRBJ1-2): KAGVTQTPRYLIKTRGQQVTLSCSPISGHRSVSWYQQTPGQGLQFLFEYFSETQRNKGNFPGRFSGRQFSNSRSEMNVSTLELGDSALYLCASSLSGGQDYGYTFGSGTRLTVV.

The gene calls are TRBV28 and TRBJ2-7; tentatively, D is TRBD1 (6 bases). CDR1 and CDR2 (germline): MDHEN, SYDVKM. The CDR3 spans 13 residues. V was cut by 6 bases and J by 3 bases, with 12 bases left in between. The CDR3 coding sequence is TGTGCCAGCAGGGAAGGACAGAACTACGAGCAGTACTTC. Protein product: CASREGQNYEQYF.

The V gene is TRBV20-1, the J gene TRBJ2-5; TRBD1 agrees at 7 bases. Trimming at V came to 6 bases and at J to 0 bases, leaving 7 bases not matched to a gene. CDR3 size: 14 residues. Germline V gene lookup returns CDR1 DFQATT and CDR2 SNEGSKA (reference sequence). CDR3 bases: TGCAGTGCGACGACAGGGTCTTACCAAGAGACCCAGTACTTC. As protein: CSATTGSYQETQYF.

A few counts support this clonotype. The chain recombines TRBV6-2 or TRBV6-3 with TRBJ2-1; 9 bases match TRBD2. The CDR3 loop spans 17 amino acids. The V segment lost 0 bases and the J segment 4 bases; nucleotides outside the gene matches: 7. The germline V gene encodes CDR1 MNHEY and CDR2 SVGEGT. The CDR3 nucleotides read TGTGCCAGCAGTTACTCGATTGATAGCGGGAGTTACAATGAGCAGTTCTTC. Translated, it gives CASSYSIDSGSYNEQFF.

With respect to this clonotype: At one of its ends the junction is not consistent with the germline gene, which may arise from a read error. The chain carries TRBV7-9 and TRBJ2-3, with D perhaps TRBD1 (5 bases). CDR3 length equals 15 residues. CDR1 SEHNR and CDR2 FQNEAQ come from the germline V gene (reference sequence). The CDR3 DNA sequence: TGTGCCAGCAGCTCCCAGGGTCAGGGCACAGATACGAAGTATTTT. Its protein is CASSSQGQGTDTKYF.